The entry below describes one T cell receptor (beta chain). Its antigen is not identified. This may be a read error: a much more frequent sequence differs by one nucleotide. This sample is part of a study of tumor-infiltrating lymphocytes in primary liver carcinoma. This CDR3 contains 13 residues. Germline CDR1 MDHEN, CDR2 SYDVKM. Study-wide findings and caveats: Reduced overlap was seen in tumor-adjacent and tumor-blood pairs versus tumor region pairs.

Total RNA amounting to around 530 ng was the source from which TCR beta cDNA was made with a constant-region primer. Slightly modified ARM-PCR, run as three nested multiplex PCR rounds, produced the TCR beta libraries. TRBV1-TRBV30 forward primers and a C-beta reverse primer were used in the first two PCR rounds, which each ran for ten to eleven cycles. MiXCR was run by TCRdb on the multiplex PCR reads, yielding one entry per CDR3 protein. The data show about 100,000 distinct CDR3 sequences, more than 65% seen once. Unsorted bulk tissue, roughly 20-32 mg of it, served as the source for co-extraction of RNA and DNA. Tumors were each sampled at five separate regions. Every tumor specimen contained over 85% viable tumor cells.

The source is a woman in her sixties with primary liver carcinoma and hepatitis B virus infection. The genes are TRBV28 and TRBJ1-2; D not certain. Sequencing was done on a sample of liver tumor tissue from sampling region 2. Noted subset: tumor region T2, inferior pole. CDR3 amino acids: CALRPGGTYGYIF. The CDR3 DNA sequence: TGCGCCCTTAGACCCGGCGGTACCTATGGCTACATCTTC.